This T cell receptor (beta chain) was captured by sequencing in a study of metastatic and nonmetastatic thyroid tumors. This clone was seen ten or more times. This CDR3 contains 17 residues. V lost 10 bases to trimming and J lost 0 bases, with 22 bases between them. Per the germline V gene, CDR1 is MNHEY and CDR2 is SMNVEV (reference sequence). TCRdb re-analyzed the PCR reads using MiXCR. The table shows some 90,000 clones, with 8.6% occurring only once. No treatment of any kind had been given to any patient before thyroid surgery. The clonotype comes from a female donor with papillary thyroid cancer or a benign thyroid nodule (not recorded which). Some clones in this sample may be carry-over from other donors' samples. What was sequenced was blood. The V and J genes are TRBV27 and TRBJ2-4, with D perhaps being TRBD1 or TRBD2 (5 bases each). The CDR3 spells CATSRGTDEIAKNIQYF. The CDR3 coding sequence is TGTGCCACCTCGAGGGGAACGGACGAAATAGCCAAAAACATTCAGTACTTC.